The clone carrying this T cell receptor beta chain has more than one count but fewer than ten. The CDR3 has 15 amino acids. Germline CDR1 reads MNHNS; CDR2 reads SASEGT. V shed 3 bases and J shed 9 bases, with 18 bases lying between them. PCR involved 60 Vbeta and 13 Jbeta primers. Only in-frame clones appear in the TCRdb table, and some are missing; sequencing was by immunoSEQ multiplex PCR. The repertoire holds over 55,000 clones, with about 80% as singletons. The data stem from a study of cytomegalovirus exposure and HLA in healthy donors. The chain links TRBV6-1 to TRBJ1-5; D remains unclear. The sequenced sample consisted of PBMCs. The TCR sequence derives from a woman between 25 and 40 years old in good health and CMV-seronegative. The CDR3 DNA sequence: TGTGCCAGCAGTGAGGCTACAGCCGCTGTTCGGCCCCAGCATTTT. Protein sequence: CASSEATAAVRPQHF.